This T cell receptor (beta chain) was profiled in a study of cytomegalovirus exposure and HLA in healthy donors. Whole-study results and caveats: CMV serostatus stood as the only immune exposure information on hand. Cytomegalovirus association was assigned to approximately 160 TCR beta chains.

The study ran its PCR with 60 Vbeta and 13 Jbeta primers. Measured with immunoSEQ multiplex PCR; TCRdb has only the in-frame clones, and not every one. Of 60,000 to 90,000 clones listed, 65% to 70% were seen once; the top ten hold around 7.6%. While unrecorded immune exposures were likely, the donors were nominally healthy when sampled. Concerning this clone: Its antigen is unknown.

The sequencing sample was made of PBMCs. The origin of this receptor is a man in his forties in good health and CMV-seropositive.

The CDR3 protein is CAWDNGGGAKQFF. DNA for the CDR3: TGTGCCTGGGACAACGGCGGGGGGGCTAAACAGTTCTTC. V gene TRBV30 combines with J gene TRBJ2-1, with 9 bases identical to TRBD2. Germline loops: CDR1 GTSNPN, CDR2 SVGIG (reference sequence). V lost 5 bases to trimming and J lost 13 bases; unmatched junction nucleotides: 12. The CDR3 totals 13 residues.